This is a list of T cell receptor beta chains from one sample in a study of blood T cell repertoires in COVID-19. Some clones are missing from TCRdb's copy, which holds only in-frame ones; the method was immunoSEQ multiplex PCR. This table has around 75,000 clones, about 86% appearing once. The specimen was peripheral blood. These TCRs come from a man between 65 and 85 years old with active COVID-19. The CDR3 runs from the conserved cysteine through the conserved F or W. D genes are given only for firm matches. The size of a clone is reported for some rows only, either as once, few or many, or as a class for expanded clones.

j_call,clone_size,d_call,v_call,cdr3_aa,cdr3_nt
TRBJ2-5,NA,NA,TRBV6-1,CASSEGPSWETQYF,TGTGCCAGCAGTGAAGGGCCTAGCTGGGAGACCCAGTACTTC
TRBJ1-1,NA,NA,TRBV4-1,CASSPEGVRPSMNTEAFF,TGCGCCAGCAGCCCGGAAGGGGTCAGACCTTCTATGAACACTGAAGCTTTCTTT
TRBJ2-7,NA,TRBD1,TRBV5-5,CASSPGPGGYEQYF,TGTGCCAGCAGTCCCGGGCCAGGGGGCTACGAGCAGTACTTC
TRBJ2-1,NA,TRBD2,TRBV5-4,CASSRGGRGNEQFF,TGTGCCAGCAGCCGGGGAGGGCGGGGGAATGAGCAGTTCTTC
TRBJ1-2,NA,TRBD1,TRBV5-5,CASSLTGGGTF,TGTGCCAGCAGCTTGACAGGGGGAGGCACCTTC
TRBJ2-1,NA,TRBD2,TRBV5-1,CASSLDALAGGDGEQFF,TGCGCCAGCAGCTTGGATGCGCTAGCGGGAGGGGATGGGGAGCAGTTCTTC
TRBJ2-3,NA,NA,TRBV6-2/TRBV6-3,CASSYPGDPTF,TGTGCCAGCAGTTACCCGGGAGACCCCACATTT
TRBJ2-4,NA,TRBD2,TRBV7-3,CASTPGASGSGAKNIQYF,TGTGCCAGCACCCCCGGGGCTAGCGGGAGTGGGGCCAAAAACATTCAGTACTTC
TRBJ2-3,NA,NA,TRBV30,CAWSDSGASTDTQYF,TGTGCCTGGAGTGATAGCGGAGCTAGCACAGATACGCAGTATTTT
TRBJ2-5,NA,TRBD1,TRBV18,CASSPGQQETQYF,TGTGCCAGCTCCCCGGGACAGCAAGAGACCCAGTACTTC
TRBJ2-1,NA,TRBD1,TRBV6-1,CASSDGQGGYNEQFF,TGTGCCAGCAGTGACGGACAGGGGGGGTACAATGAGCAGTTCTTC
TRBJ2-7,NA,NA,TRBV20-1,CSAPLWGEYF,TGCAGTGCCCCCCTGTGGGGGGAGTACTTC
TRBJ2-7,NA,NA,TRBV6-2/TRBV6-3,CASSDPLGSSYEQYF,TGTGCCAGCAGTGACCCCCTGGGGAGCTCCTACGAGCAGTACTTC
TRBJ2-7,NA,TRBD2,TRBV14,CASSQRGLAGRAYEQYF,TGTGCCAGCAGCCAAAGGGGTCTAGCGGGACGGGCCTACGAGCAGTACTTC
TRBJ2-1,NA,NA,TRBV9,CASSPGTYNEQFF,TGTGCCAGCAGCCCGGGGACCTACAATGAGCAGTTCTTC
TRBJ2-2,NA,NA,TRBV21-1,CAAGSLNTGELFF,TGTGCCGCGGGGTCCCTGAACACCGGGGAGCTGTTTTTT
TRBJ2-1,NA,NA,TRBV29-1,CSAPDKLSYNEQFF,TGCAGCGCCCCGGACAAGCTCTCCTACAATGAGCAGTTCTTC
TRBJ2-7,NA,TRBD1,TRBV18,CASSPGQGREQYF,TGTGCCAGCTCACCGGGACAGGGTCGGGAGCAGTACTTC
TRBJ2-1,NA,TRBD2,TRBV5-4,CASSLTSGLYNEQFF,TGTGCCAGCAGCTTGACTAGCGGCTTATACAATGAGCAGTTCTTC
TRBJ1-5,NA,TRBD1,TRBV30,CAWSSTGVGNQPQHF,TGTGCCTGGAGCTCGACAGGGGTCGGCAATCAGCCCCAGCATTTT
TRBJ1-2,NA,TRBD1,TRBV27,CASSPNWGQEDYGYTF,TGTGCCAGCAGTCCCAATTGGGGACAGGAGGACTATGGCTACACCTTC
TRBJ2-2,NA,NA,TRBV24-1,CATSFAGLNTGELFF,TGTGCCACCAGTTTTGCAGGCCTGAACACCGGGGAGCTGTTTTTT
TRBJ2-5,NA,TRBD2,TRBV5-4,CASSQSGREETQYF,TGTGCCAGCAGCCAGAGCGGGAGGGAGGAGACCCAGTACTTC
TRBJ2-7,NA,TRBD2,TRBV4-3,CACSRGGGLGYEQYF,TGCGCCTGCAGCCGGGGGGGCGGTTTGGGCTACGAGCAGTACTTC
TRBJ1-1,few,NA,TRBV5-1,CASRPVQVGTEAFF,TGCGCCAGCAGGCCGGTCCAGGTCGGCACTGAAGCTTTCTTT
TRBJ2-4,NA,TRBD2,TRBV6-2/TRBV6-3,CASSLGLAYDIQYF,TGTGCCAGCAGTCTGGGACTAGCGTATGACATTCAGTACTTC
TRBJ2-7,NA,TRBD1,TRBV9,CASSVGQGLYEQYF,TGTGCCAGCAGCGTAGGACAGGGGCTCTACGAGCAGTACTTC
TRBJ2-5,NA,NA,TRBV5-1,CASSLGGPRGETQYF,TGCGCCAGCAGCTTGGGGGGCCCAAGGGGGGAGACCCAGTACTTC
TRBJ1-2,NA,NA,TRBV7-8,CASSPGGAPNYGYTF,TGTGCCAGCAGCCCCGGCGGGGCACCTAACTATGGCTACACCTTC
TRBJ2-3,NA,NA,TRBV21-1,CASSKGPGQDTDTQYF,TGTGCCAGCAGCAAAGGCCCGGGACAAGACACAGATACGCAGTATTTT
TRBJ2-3,once,TRBD2,TRBV11-3,CASSLGGWLAGGPYPDTQYF,TGTGCCAGCAGCTTAGGGGGTTGGCTAGCGGGAGGGCCTTACCCAGATACGCAGTATTTT
TRBJ2-3,NA,TRBD1,TRBV12-5,CASGPTGVTDTQYF,TGTGCTAGTGGACCGACAGGGGTCACAGATACGCAGTATTTT
TRBJ2-5,NA,TRBD2,TRBV7-6,CASSLFPLTGTSGETQYF,TGTGCCAGCAGCCTCTTTCCCCTTACCGGGACTAGCGGAGAGACCCAGTACTTC
TRBJ2-7,few,TRBD2,TRBV4-2,CASSQGEGGRYEQYF,TGTGCCAGCAGCCAAGGGGAGGGAGGGAGGTACGAGCAGTACTTC
TRBJ2-1,NA,TRBD1,TRBV12-5,CASGQGQGGSNEQFF,TGTGCTAGTGGTCAGGGACAGGGGGGTTCCAATGAGCAGTTCTTC
TRBJ2-3,NA,TRBD1,TRBV29-1,CSVVPRDRGTDTQYF,TGCAGCGTTGTCCCCCGGGACAGGGGCACAGATACGCAGTATTTT
TRBJ2-7,NA,TRBD2,TRBV11-3,CASSPTGLASYEQYF,TGTGCCAGCAGCCCAACCGGACTAGCTTCCTACGAGCAGTACTTC
TRBJ2-5,NA,TRBD2,TRBV28,CASSPRGSGGQETQYF,TGTGCCAGCAGTCCACGGGGTAGCGGGGGCCAAGAGACCCAGTACTTC
TRBJ1-1,once,TRBD1,TRBV10-1,CASRGQGRLNTEAFF,TGCGCCAGCAGAGGACAGGGGCGCCTGAACACTGAAGCTTTCTTT
TRBJ1-3,NA,NA,TRBV5-1,CASSLGRGDTIYF,TGCGCCAGCAGCTTGGGCAGGGGAGACACCATATATTTT
TRBJ2-3,NA,TRBD1,TRBV5-1,CATRTKGATDTQYF,TGCGCCACCCGGACAAAGGGGGCCACAGATACGCAGTATTTT
TRBJ1-1,NA,NA,TRBV6-5,CASLRLRVTEAFF,TGTGCCAGCCTCCGCTTGAGGGTCACTGAAGCTTTCTTT
TRBJ1-1,NA,NA,TRBV5-4,CASSRDPGSTEAFF,TGTGCCAGCAGCCGGGACCCCGGGAGCACTGAAGCTTTCTTT
TRBJ1-2,NA,TRBD1,TRBV18,CASSPTGGRFTF,TGTGCCAGCTCACCCACAGGGGGGCGGTTTACCTTC
TRBJ1-2,NA,NA,TRBV30,CAWMTGQANYGYTF,TGTGCCTGGATGACAGGACAAGCTAACTATGGCTACACCTTC
TRBJ2-1,NA,TRBD2,TRBV27,CACKGLAGVGEQFF,TGTGCCTGCAAGGGACTAGCGGGAGTTGGTGAGCAGTTCTTC
TRBJ2-7,NA,NA,TRBV19,CASSRQGNSYEQYF,TGTGCCAGTAGTAGGCAGGGAAACTCCTACGAGCAGTACTTC
TRBJ1-3,NA,NA,TRBV5-4,CASSRRAGPVSGNTIYF,TGTGCCAGCAGCCGGCGGGCGGGCCCCGTAAGTGGAAACACCATATATTTT
TRBJ2-1,NA,NA,TRBV18,CASSIRPAPYNEQFF,TGTGCCAGCTCGATCAGGCCGGCCCCCTACAATGAGCAGTTCTTC
TRBJ2-2,NA,TRBD2,TRBV27,CASSFWREWGTGELFF,TGTGCCAGCAGTTTTTGGCGGGAGTGGGGCACCGGGGAGCTGTTTTTT
TRBJ2-1,NA,NA,TRBV12-3/TRBV12-4,CASSLTDGKRFF,TGTGCCAGCAGTTTGACCGACGGGAAGAGGTTCTTC
TRBJ2-1,NA,NA,TRBV12-3/TRBV12-4,CASSPQDEQFF,TGTGCCAGCAGCCCCCAGGATGAGCAGTTCTTC
TRBJ2-2,few,TRBD1,TRBV5-1,CASSVQGLANTGELFF,TGCGCCAGCAGCGTACAGGGGCTTGCGAACACCGGGGAGCTGTTTTTT
TRBJ2-2,NA,NA,TRBV7-2,CASSLEGLGELFF,TGTGCCAGCAGCTTAGAGGGACTCGGGGAGCTGTTTTTT
TRBJ2-3,once,NA,TRBV28,CASSPRGLAGDTQYF,TGTGCCAGCAGTCCACGGGGACTGGCCGGGGATACGCAGTATTTT
TRBJ1-4,NA,TRBD1,TRBV9,CASSPNDRGPANEKLFF,TGTGCCAGCAGCCCGAACGACAGGGGACCAGCTAATGAAAAACTGTTTTTT